These 11 T cell receptor beta chains were sequenced from one sample in a study of shared clonotypes between healthy human individuals. Profiling relied on immunoSEQ multiplex PCR, and the TCRdb table lists in-frame clones only, not all of them. The data contain about 2.4 million clones, approximately 94% of them seen just once; the ten biggest clones take up about 0.34%. Material for sequencing was naive CD4+ T cells from PBMCs. Subset denoted: CD45RA+ positively selected. All receptors come from a man younger than 30 in good health. Some clones in this sample may be carry-over from other donors' samples.

The V gene is TRBV11-2, the J gene TRBJ2-7; 9 bases line up with TRBD1. This CDR3 is built from 18 residues. Germline values: CDR1 SGHAT, CDR2 FQNNGV. V lost 3 bases, J lost 4 bases, and 16 bases stayed unmatched. DNA of the CDR3: TGTGCCAGCAGCTTCCAACCGACGCCGGGACAGGGTTGGTACGAGCAGTACTTC. It codes for CASSFQPTPGQGWYEQYF.

The J gene is TRBJ2-3, the V gene TRBV27; 12 bases agree with TRBD1. The CDR3 extends over 16 amino acids. Germline CDR1 is MNHEY and CDR2 is SMNVEV (reference sequence). V was clipped by 5 bases and J by 2 bases; unmatched bases: 5. This chain's CDR3 is CASSELGQGATDTQYF. CDR3 DNA: TGTGCCAGCAGTGAATTGGGACAGGGGGCCACAGATACGCAGTATTTT.

The rearrangement links TRBV19 to TRBJ2-1, with 10 nucleotides matching TRBD2. Trimming at V came to 2 bases and at J to 1 base, leaving 8 bases not matched to a gene. From germline, CDR1 is LNHDA and CDR2 SQIVND (reference sequence). The CDR3 contains 18 residues. For the CDR3, the DNA is TGTGCCAGTAGTATACGGGGTCTAGCGGGAGTATCCTACAATGAGCAGTTCTTC. Its translation is CASSIRGLAGVSYNEQFF.

In this sample, this clone turned up once. The chain employs TRBV30 and TRBJ1-1; D uncertain. Trimming removed 1 base at V and 5 bases at J, with 11 bases between. Germline CDR1 is GTSNPN and CDR2 is SVGIG (reference sequence). This CDR3 comprises 13 residues. The CDR3 nucleotides are TGTGCCTGGAGTGCATCGGGGAAAACTGAAGCTTTCTTT. It specifies CAWSASGKTEAFF.

This clone was counted once. The chain couples TRBV19 to TRBJ1-1, with 10 nucleotides matching TRBD1. V shed 7 bases, J shed 4 bases, and the junction held 6 bases outside the gene matches. Germline V CDR1 and CDR2: LNHDA, SQIVND (reference sequence). CDR3 length: 14 amino acids. CDR3 sequence (DNA): TGTGCCAGTATCAGACAGGGGGCGCCCACTGAAGCTTTCTTT. Residues: CASIRQGAPTEAFF. Combining the CDR3 with reference TRBV19 and TRBJ1-1 gives the whole variable domain DGGITQSPKYLFRKEGQNVTLSCEQNLNHDAMYWYRQDPGQGLRLIYYSQIVNDFQKGDIAEGYSVSREKKESFPLTVTSAQKNPTAFYLCASIRQGAPTEAFFGQGTRLTVV.

This clone was seen just once. The CDR3 coding sequence is TGTGCCAGCAGCCCTGGGGGGGACCCGGGATACGAGCAGTACTTC. Residues: CASSPGGDPGYEQYF. The V and J genes are TRBV6-5 and TRBJ2-7, with TRBD2 identical over 7 bases. The J segment lost 4 bases and the V segment lost 6 bases, leaving 12 bases of the junction unmatched. Germline V gene sequence: CDR1 MNHEY, CDR2 SVGAGI. The CDR3 runs to 15 residues.

V usage is TRBV19 and J usage is TRBJ1-1; D gene unclear. V gave up 5 bases and J gave up 4 bases, with 14 bases separating them. Germline V CDR1 and CDR2: LNHDA, SQIVND (reference sequence). This CDR3 region has 14 residues. The DNA of the CDR3 is TGTGCCAGTAGTGCTCCCGGTGTAATCACTGAAGCTTTCTTT. Amino acids: CASSAPGVITEAFF. Full variable domain (remainder filled in from reference TRBV19 and TRBJ1-1): DGGITQSPKYLFRKEGQNVTLSCEQNLNHDAMYWYRQDPGQGLRLIYYSQIVNDFQKGDIAEGYSVSREKKESFPLTVTSAQKNPTAFYLCASSAPGVITEAFFGQGTRLTVV.

Concerning this clone: In the same sample, other DNA sequences code for this CDR3. In DNA form, the CDR3 reads TGTGCCAGCAGTTACTCAGGGGACAGGGACTACGAGCAGTACTTC. It encodes CASSYSGDRDYEQYF. V gene TRBV6-5 combines with J gene TRBJ2-7; 9 bases agree with TRBD1. The CDR3 consists of 15 residues. Germline values: CDR1 MNHEY, CDR2 SVGAGI. V lost 0 bases and J lost 3; bases outside the gene matches: 3.

The rearrangement uses TRBV5-4 and TRBJ2-5, with D maybe TRBD2 (6 bases). The CDR3 runs 14 residues. V lost 0 bases, J lost 3 bases, and 9 bases lay in between. Germline CDR1 is SGHNT and CDR2 is YYREEE (reference sequence). The CDR3 bases are TGTGCCAGCAGCTTGGCCGGGAGAAAAGAGACCCAGTACTTC. Translated: CASSLAGRKETQYF.

The chain combines TRBV5-1 with TRBJ2-3; TRBD2 aligns across 8 bases. The V gene's germline CDR1 is SGHRS and CDR2 YFSETQ. V was clipped by 0 bases and J by 1 base; unmatched bases: 4. This CDR3 has 16 amino acids. CDR3 region: CASSLETGGGTDTQYF. CDR3 DNA sequence: TGCGCCAGCAGCTTGGAAACGGGAGGGGGCACAGATACGCAGTATTTT.

The chain couples TRBV5-1 to TRBJ1-1, with D perhaps matching TRBD1 (6 bases). The germline V and J ends were trimmed by 4 bases and 7 bases, with 8 bases remaining between them. Germline lookup yields CDR1 SGHRS and CDR2 YFSETQ. The CDR3 runs 11 residues. The CDR3 is CASSGGVEAFF. DNA for the CDR3: TGCGCCAGCAGCGGGGGCGTTGAAGCTTTCTTT.